The present TCR beta chain was sequenced within a study of T cell changes during pregnancy in multiple sclerosis. The V gene end was trimmed by 6 bases and the J gene end by 4 bases; junction bases not matched to a gene: 9. Per germline, CDR1 SNHLY and CDR2 FYNNEI. This CDR3 spans 15 amino acids. Using immunoSEQ multiplex PCR, the repertoire was profiled, and TCRdb retains in-frame clones only, with some absent. The sample consists of 75,000 to 90,000 clones, around 90% of them appearing once. The rearrangement joins TRBV2 to TRBJ2-3, with 8 bases fitting TRBD2. The receptor's source is a female donor in good health, serving as a control in a pregnancy study. Some clones in this sample may be carry-over from other donors' samples. This specimen consisted of PBMCs, obtained in the first trimester of pregnancy. This CDR3 reads CASSQSGGSADTQYF. The CDR3 coding sequence is TGTGCCAGCAGCCAAAGCGGGGGCTCGGCAGATACGCAGTATTTT.